This TCR beta chain was captured by sequencing in a study of blood T cell repertoires in COVID-19. Study context: PBMCs, B-cell-depleted T cells, or T cells were the source of the cDNA or gDNA that made up the material.

The Seattle site enrolled patients during active infection and followed them longitudinally. The V gene's germline CDR1 is MNHEY and CDR2 SMNVEV (reference sequence). Trimming cost V 3 bases and J 7 bases, with 12 bases left between them. There are 13 residues in the CDR3. Original data processing: Estimates of nucleated cell counts were drawn from the amplification of reference gene primers. Using immunoSEQ multiplex PCR, the repertoire was profiled, and TCRdb retains in-frame clones only, with some absent. V, J and clone size were drawn from that table, and D and trimming were deduced from the DNA. The repertoire has 150,000 or so clones, about 80% of them found once; the top ten carry 9.5% to 13%.

The material sequenced was peripheral blood. The TCR comes from a woman aged 55-70 years with COVID-19, enrolled during active disease. The V call is TRBV27, the J call TRBJ1-1, with a tentative D call TRBD1 (6 bases). The CDR3 sequence is CASSLRGNGEAFF. The CDR3, as DNA: TGTGCCAGCAGTTTGAGGGGGAATGGTGAAGCTTTCTTT.